This T cell receptor beta chain came from a study of graft-versus-host responses after intestinal transplantation. Study-wide background: Each patient got anti-thymocyte globulin induction, then tacrolimus and steroids for three to four years. Study observations and caveats: In recipient marrow, GvH clones were found, and some appeared first in ileum or blood.

Sequencing was performed with immunoSEQ multiplex PCR; in TCRdb, only in-frame clones are kept and a portion is missing. Among some 48,000 clones listed, 84% were seen once. Of note for this clone: Antigen: not known.

Germline CDR1 SEHNR, CDR2 FQNEAQ (reference sequence). The CDR3 runs 14 residues. Trimming left V 0 bases short and J 5 bases short, with 9 bases between. The V and J genes are TRBV7-9 and TRBJ2-3; D possibly matches TRBD1 or TRBD2 (6 bases each). The sequence was collected from a human donor who was the organ donor for an intestinal transplant. This specimen was unstimulated CD4+ T cells sorted from spleen or lymph node cells, taken before transplant. CDR3 in DNA: TGTGCCAGCAGCTTAGCGGGGGGCGGAGATACGCAGTATTTT. Amino acid sequence: CASSLAGGGDTQYF.